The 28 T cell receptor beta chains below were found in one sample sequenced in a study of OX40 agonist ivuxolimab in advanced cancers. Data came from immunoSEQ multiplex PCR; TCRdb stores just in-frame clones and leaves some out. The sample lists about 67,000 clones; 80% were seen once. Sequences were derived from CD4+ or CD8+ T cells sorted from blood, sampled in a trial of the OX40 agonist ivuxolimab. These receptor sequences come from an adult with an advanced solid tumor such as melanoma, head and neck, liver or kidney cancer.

CDR3 loop: CASSLVRGVDGYTF. The CDR3 region has the DNA TGTGCCAGCAGCTTAGTAAGAGGAGTGGATGGCTACACCTTC. The chain links TRBV7-2 to TRBJ1-2; D is unclear. The length of the CDR3 is 14 residues. V was cut by 1 base and J by 6 bases, with 12 bases left in between. CDR1 and CDR2 (germline): SGHTA, FQGNSA.

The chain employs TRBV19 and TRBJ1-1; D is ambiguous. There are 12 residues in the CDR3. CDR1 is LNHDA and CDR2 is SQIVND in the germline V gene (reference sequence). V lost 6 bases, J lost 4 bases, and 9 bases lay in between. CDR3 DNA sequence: TGTGCCAGTAGCGGGTGGGGCACTGAAGCTTTCTTT. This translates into CASSGWGTEAFF.

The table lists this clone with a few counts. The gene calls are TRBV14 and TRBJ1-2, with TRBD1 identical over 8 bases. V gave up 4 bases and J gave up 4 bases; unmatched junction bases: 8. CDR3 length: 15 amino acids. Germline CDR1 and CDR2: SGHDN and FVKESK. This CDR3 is CASSPDRAASYGYTF. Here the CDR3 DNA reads TGTGCCAGCAGCCCGGACAGGGCAGCCAGCTATGGCTACACCTTC.

CDR3: CASSSNSNQPQHF. Here the CDR3 DNA reads TGTGCCAGCAGCTCAAACAGCAATCAGCCCCAGCATTTT. The chain carries TRBV5-8 and TRBJ1-5; D remains unclear. Trimming removed 3 bases at V and 1 base at J, with 5 bases between. CDR3 size: 13 residues. Per germline, CDR1 SGHTS and CDR2 YDEGEE.

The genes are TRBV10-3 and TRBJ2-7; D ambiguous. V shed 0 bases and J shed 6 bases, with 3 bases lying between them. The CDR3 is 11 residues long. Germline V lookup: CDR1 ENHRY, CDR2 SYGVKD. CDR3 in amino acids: CAISESREQYF. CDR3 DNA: TGTGCCATCAGTGAGTCTCGCGAGCAGTACTTC.

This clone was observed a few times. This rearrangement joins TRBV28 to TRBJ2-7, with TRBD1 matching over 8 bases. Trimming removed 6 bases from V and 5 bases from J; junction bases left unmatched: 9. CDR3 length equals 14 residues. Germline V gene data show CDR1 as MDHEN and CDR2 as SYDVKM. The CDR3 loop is CASSSTGGFDEQYV. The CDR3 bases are TGTGCCAGCAGCTCAACAGGGGGGTTTGACGAGCAGTACGTC.

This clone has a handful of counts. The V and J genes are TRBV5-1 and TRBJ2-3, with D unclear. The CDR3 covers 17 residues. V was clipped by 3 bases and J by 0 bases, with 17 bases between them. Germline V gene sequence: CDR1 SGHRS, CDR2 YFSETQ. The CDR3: CASSSLQHQISTDTQYF. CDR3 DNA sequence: TGCGCCAGCAGCTCCCTACAACACCAAATCAGCACAGATACGCAGTATTTT.

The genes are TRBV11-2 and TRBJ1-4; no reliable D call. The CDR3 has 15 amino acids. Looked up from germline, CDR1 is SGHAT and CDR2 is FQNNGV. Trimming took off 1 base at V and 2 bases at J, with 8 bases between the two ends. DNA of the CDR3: TGTGCCAGCAGCTTAGTCGGGGATACTAATGAAAAACTGTTTTTT. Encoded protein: CASSLVGDTNEKLFF.

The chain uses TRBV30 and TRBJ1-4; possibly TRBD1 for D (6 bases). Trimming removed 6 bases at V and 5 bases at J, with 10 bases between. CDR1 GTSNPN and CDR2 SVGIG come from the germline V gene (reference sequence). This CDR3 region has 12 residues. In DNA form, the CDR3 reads TGTGCCTGTCGGACAGAGAATGAAAAACTGTTTTTT. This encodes CACRTENEKLFF. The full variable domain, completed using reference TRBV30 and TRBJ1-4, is SQTIHQWPATLVQPVGSPLSLECTVEGTSNPNLYWYRQAAGRGLQLLFYSVGIGQISSEVPQNLSASRPQDRQFILSSKKLLLSDSGFYLCACRTENEKLFFGSGTQLSVL.

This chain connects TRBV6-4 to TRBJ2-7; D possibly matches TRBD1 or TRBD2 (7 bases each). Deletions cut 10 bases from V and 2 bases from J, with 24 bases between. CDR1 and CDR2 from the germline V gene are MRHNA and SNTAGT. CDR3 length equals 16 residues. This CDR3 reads CANVGGGQPTTYEQYV. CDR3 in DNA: TGTGCCAACGTGGGGGGGGGACAGCCCACCACCTACGAGCAGTACGTC.

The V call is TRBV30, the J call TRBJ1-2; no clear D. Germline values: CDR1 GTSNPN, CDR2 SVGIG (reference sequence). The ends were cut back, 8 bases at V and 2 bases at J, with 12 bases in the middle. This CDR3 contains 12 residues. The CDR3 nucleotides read TGTGCCGGGAACAGTGGGAACTATGGCTACACCTTC. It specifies CAGNSGNYGYTF.

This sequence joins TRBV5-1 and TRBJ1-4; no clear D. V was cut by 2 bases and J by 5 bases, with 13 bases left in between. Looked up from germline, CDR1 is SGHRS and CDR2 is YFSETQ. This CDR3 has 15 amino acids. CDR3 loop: CASSFANTENEKLFF. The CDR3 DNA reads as TGCGCCAGCAGCTTTGCCAACACAGAAAATGAAAAACTGTTTTTT.

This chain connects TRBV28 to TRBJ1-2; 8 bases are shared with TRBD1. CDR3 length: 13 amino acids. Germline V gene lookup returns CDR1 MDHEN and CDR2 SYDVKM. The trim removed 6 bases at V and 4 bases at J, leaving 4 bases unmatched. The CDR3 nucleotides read TGTGCCAGCAGCGCAGGGGGCGGCTATGGCTACACCTTC. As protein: CASSAGGGYGYTF.

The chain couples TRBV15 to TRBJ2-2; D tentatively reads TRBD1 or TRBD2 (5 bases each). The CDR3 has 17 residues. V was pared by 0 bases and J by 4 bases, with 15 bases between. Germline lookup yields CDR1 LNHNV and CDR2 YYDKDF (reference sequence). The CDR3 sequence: CATSRDPGIGGTGELFF. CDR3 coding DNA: TGTGCCACCAGCAGAGATCCGGGGATTGGGGGCACCGGGGAGCTGTTTTTT.

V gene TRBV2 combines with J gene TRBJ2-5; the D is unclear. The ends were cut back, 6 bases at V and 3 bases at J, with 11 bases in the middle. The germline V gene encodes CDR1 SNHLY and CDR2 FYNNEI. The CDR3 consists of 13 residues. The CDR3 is CASSVHNKETQYF. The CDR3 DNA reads TGTGCCAGCAGCGTACATAATAAAGAGACCCAGTACTTC. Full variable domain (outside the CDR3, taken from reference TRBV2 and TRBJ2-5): EPEVTQTPSHQVTQMGQEVILRCVPISNHLYFYWYRQILGQKVEFLVSFYNNEISEKSEIFDDQFSVERPDGSNFTLKIRSTKLEDSAMYFCASSVHNKETQYFGPGTRLLVL.

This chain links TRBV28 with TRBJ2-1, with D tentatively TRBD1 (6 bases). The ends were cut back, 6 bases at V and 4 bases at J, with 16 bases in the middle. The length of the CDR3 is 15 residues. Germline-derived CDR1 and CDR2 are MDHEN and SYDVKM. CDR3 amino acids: CASRRTAGAYNEQFF. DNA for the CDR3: TGTGCCAGCAGACGGACAGCCGGCGCATACAATGAGCAGTTCTTC.

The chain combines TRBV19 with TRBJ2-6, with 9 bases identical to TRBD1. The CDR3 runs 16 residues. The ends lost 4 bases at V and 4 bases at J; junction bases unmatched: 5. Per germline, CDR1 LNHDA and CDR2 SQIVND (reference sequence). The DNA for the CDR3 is TGTGCCAGTAGTACCGGGACAGGGTCCGGGGCCAACGTCCTGACTTTC. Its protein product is CASSTGTGSGANVLTF.

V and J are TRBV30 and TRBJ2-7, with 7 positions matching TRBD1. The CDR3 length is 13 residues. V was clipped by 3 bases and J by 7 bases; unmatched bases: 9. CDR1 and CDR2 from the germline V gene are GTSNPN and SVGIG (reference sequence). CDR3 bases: TGTGCCTGGAGGGCAAGGGGGCGCGGGGAGCAGTACTTC. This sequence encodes CAWRARGRGEQYF.

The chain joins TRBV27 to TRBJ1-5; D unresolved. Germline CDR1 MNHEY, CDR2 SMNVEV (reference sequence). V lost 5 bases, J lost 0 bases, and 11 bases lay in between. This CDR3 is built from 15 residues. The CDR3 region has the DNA TGTGCCAGCAGTCCTCAGGTCAATAGCAATCAGCCCCAGCATTTT. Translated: CASSPQVNSNQPQHF.

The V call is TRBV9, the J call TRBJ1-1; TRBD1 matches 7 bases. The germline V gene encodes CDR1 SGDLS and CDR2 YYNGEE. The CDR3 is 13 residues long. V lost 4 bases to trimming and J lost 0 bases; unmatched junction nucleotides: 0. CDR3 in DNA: TGTGCCAGCAGCCAGGGGGTGAACACTGAAGCTTTCTTT. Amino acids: CASSQGVNTEAFF.

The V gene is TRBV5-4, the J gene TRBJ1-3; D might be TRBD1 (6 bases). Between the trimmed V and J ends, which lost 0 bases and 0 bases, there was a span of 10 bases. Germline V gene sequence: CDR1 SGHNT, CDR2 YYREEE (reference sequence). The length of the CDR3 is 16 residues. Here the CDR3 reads CASSLEGGSSGNTIYF. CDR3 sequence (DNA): TGTGCCAGCAGCTTGGAGGGGGGAAGCTCTGGAAACACCATATATTTT.

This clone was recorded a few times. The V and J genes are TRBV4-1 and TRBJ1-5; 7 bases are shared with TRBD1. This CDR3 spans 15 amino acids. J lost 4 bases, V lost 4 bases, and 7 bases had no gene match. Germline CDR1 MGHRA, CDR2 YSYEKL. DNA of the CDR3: TGCGCCAGCAGCCCCCAGTCCAGGGGGAATCAGCCCCAGCATTTT. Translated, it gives CASSPQSRGNQPQHF.

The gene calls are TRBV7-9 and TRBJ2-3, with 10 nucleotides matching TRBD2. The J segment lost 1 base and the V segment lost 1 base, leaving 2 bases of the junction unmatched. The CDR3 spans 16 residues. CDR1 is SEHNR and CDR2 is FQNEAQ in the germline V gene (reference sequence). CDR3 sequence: CASSLGTSGGTDTQYF. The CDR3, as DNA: TGTGCCAGCAGCTTAGGAACTAGCGGGGGCACAGATACGCAGTATTTT.

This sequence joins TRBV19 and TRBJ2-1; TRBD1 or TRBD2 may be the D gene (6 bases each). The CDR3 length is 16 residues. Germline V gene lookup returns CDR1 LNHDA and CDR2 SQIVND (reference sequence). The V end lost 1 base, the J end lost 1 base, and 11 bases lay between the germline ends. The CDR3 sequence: CASSIGGARSYNEQFF. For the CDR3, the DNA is TGTGCCAGTAGTATAGGGGGGGCGCGATCCTACAATGAGCAGTTCTTC.

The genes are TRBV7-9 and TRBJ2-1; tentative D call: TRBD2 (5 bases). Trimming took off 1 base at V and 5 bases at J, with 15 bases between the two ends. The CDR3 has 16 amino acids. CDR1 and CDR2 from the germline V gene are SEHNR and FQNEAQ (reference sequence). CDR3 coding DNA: TGTGCCAGCAGCTTAGGGCTAGCCAGGCCGAACAATGAGCAGTTCTTC. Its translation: CASSLGLARPNNEQFF.

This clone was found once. In nucleotides, the CDR3 is TGTGCCACCTTCTCGGACAGGGATGGCTACACCTTC. Translated, it gives CATFSDRDGYTF. V and J are TRBV18 and TRBJ1-2; 8 nucleotides agree with TRBD1. Germline CDR1 KGHSH, CDR2 LQKENI. Unmatched junction bases numbered 7, after V lost 10 bases and J lost 6 bases. The CDR3 runs 12 residues.

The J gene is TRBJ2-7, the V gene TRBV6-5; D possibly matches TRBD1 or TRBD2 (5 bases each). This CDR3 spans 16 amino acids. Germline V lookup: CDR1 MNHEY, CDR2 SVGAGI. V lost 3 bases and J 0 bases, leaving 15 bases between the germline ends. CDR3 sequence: CASSYARQRSSYEQYF. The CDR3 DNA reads TGTGCCAGCAGTTATGCTCGACAGCGGTCCTCCTACGAGCAGTACTTC.

This CDR3 is CASKSRPLAGANVLTF. The DNA of the CDR3 is TGTGCCAGTAAGTCAAGGCCACTCGCTGGGGCCAACGTCCTGACTTTC. This chain joins TRBV19 and TRBJ2-6; D gene uncertain. The germline V and J ends were trimmed by 7 bases and 2 bases, with 15 bases remaining between them. Germline CDR1 is LNHDA and CDR2 is SQIVND (reference sequence). The CDR3 is 16 residues long.